Each of the 7 T cell receptor beta chains below was sequenced from the same sample in a study of T cell responses to AZD1222 COVID-19 vaccine. Profiled with immunoSEQ multiplex PCR; TCRdb holds only in-frame clones, not every one. Of roughly 150,000 clones listed, roughly 92% are singletons. This specimen was peripheral blood, taken on day 0 of AZD1222 vaccination. These receptors originate from an adult in good health.

The genes are TRBV15 and TRBJ1-1; D might be TRBD1 (5 bases). The ends were cut back, 1 base at V and 3 bases at J, with 15 bases in the middle. In germline, CDR1 is LNHNV, CDR2 YYDKDF (reference sequence). The CDR3 loop spans 16 amino acids. CDR3 sequence reads: CATSRGLGLTDTEAFF. CDR3 DNA: TGTGCCACCAGCAGAGGCTTGGGACTGACGGACACTGAAGCTTTCTTT.

The rearrangement joins TRBV9 to TRBJ1-6, with 7 positions matching TRBD1. CDR3 length: 13 amino acids. Germline V lookup: CDR1 SGDLS, CDR2 YYNGEE. V lost 3 bases and J lost 10; bases outside the gene matches: 4. CDR3 in amino acids: CASSGTGESPLHF. The CDR3 DNA sequence: TGTGCCAGCAGCGGAACAGGGGAATCACCCCTCCACTTT.

The rearrangement joins TRBV12-5 to TRBJ2-3; D remains unclear. Trimming removed 2 bases from V and 6 bases from J, with 15 bases in between. Germline V gene lookup returns CDR1 LGHNT and CDR2 FRNRAP. The CDR3 spans 15 residues. CDR3 bases: TGTGCTAGTGGTTTGATCGACGTAGTGGCGGATACGCAGTATTTT. This sequence encodes CASGLIDVVADTQYF.

This chain uses TRBV6-5 with TRBJ1-6; D is undetermined. V lost 6 bases, J lost 6 bases, and 9 bases lay in between. The CDR3 totals 13 residues. CDR1 is MNHEY, CDR2 SVGAGI, per germline. The chain's CDR3 is CASSLDSNSPLHF. The CDR3, as DNA: TGTGCCAGCAGCCTCGATTCTAATTCACCCCTCCACTTT.

The rearrangement uses TRBV5-6 and TRBJ1-1; D gene unclear. The germline gives CDR1 SGHDT, CDR2 YYEEEE. Trimming shortened V by 3 bases and J by 6 bases, and 15 bases separated the two germline ends. The CDR3 extends over 14 amino acids. DNA for the CDR3: TGTGCCAGCAGCTGGAAGGACCCGCGCGCTGAAGCTTTCTTT. Residues: CASSWKDPRAEAFF.

The chain has TRBV15 and TRBJ2-7; TRBD1 aligns across 8 bases. CDR3 length equals 15 residues. Germline V CDR1 and CDR2: LNHNV, YYDKDF (reference sequence). Trimming removed 8 bases from V and 3 bases from J; junction bases left unmatched: 12. The CDR3 region has the DNA TGTGCCACCCGCTCTGGCTGGACAGGGAACTACGAGCAGTACTTC. This codes for CATRSGWTGNYEQYF.

The rearrangement uses TRBV5-1 and TRBJ2-1; perhaps TRBD1 as D (6 bases). Germline assignment: CDR1 SGHRS and CDR2 YFSETQ. Trimming took 1 base from V and 7 from J, leaving 12 bases between them. The CDR3 is 14 residues long. The CDR3 sequence: CASSLRQEKNEQFF. CDR3 bases: TGCGCCAGCAGCTTGAGACAGGAAAAAAATGAGCAGTTCTTC.